This paragraph reports one T cell receptor beta chain. This sample stems from a study of lymphopenia after photon versus proton radiotherapy. The CDR3 runs 14 residues. The V end lost 10 bases, the J end lost 4 bases, and 18 bases lay between the germline ends. Per the germline V gene, CDR1 is MNHEY and CDR2 is SVGAGI. TCRdb's copy holds only in-frame clones and misses some; the assay was immunoSEQ multiplex PCR. The table lists about 65,000 clones, around 86% of them singletons. The clonotype was recovered from a man older than 75 with esophageal cancer. Sequences were derived from peripheral blood, sampled from a patient treated with proton-based radiotherapy. The rearrangement links TRBV6-5 to TRBJ2-3; D is possibly TRBD2 (6 bases). The CDR3 reads CATLTSRLSDTQYF. CDR3 DNA: TGTGCCACCCTTACTAGCAGGTTGTCAGATACGCAGTATTTT.